The 14 T cell receptor beta chains below were found in one sample sequenced in a study of blood T cell repertoires in COVID-19 (dated by TCRdb to about 2020). Library generation was performed with the immunoSEQ multiplex PCR assay. The source is immuneACCESS, and TCRdb retained only in-frame sequences with V and J called. Part of the clones is not carried over; for the studies checked, unresolved V genes explain less than half of this, and the remainder is unexplained. The sample contains about 170,000 clones, 88% of them found a single time. Roughly 2% of the sample goes to the ten largest clones. Source material: peripheral blood. The receptors derive from a man in his fifties or sixties who had recovered from COVID-19.

This clone was detected ten times or more. This chain links TRBV29-1 with TRBJ2-1; possible D gene TRBD1, 6 bases. The germline CDR1 and CDR2 sequences are SQVTM and ANQGSEA. CDR3 length: 14 residues. The CDR3 sequence is CSGVGGGSYNEQFF. The DNA of the CDR3 is TGCAGTGGTGTAGGGGGTGGATCCTACAATGAGCAGTTCTTC.

This chain connects TRBV24-1 to TRBJ2-5; TRBD1 aligns across 10 bases. This CDR3 has 16 amino acids. The germline V gene has CDR1 KGHDR and CDR2 SFDVKD. The V and J ends lost 3 bases and 3 bases, in that order; junction bases with no gene match: 6. The CDR3 DNA follows: TGTGCCACCAGTGATCCGACAGGGGGCAGGGAAGAGACCCAGTACTTC. Amino acid sequence: CATSDPTGGREETQYF.

This sequence joins TRBV19 and TRBJ2-2, with 10 bases aligning to TRBD1. The V gene end was trimmed by 5 bases and the J gene end by 8 bases; junction bases not matched to a gene: 14. The germline gives CDR1 LNHDA, CDR2 SQIVND (reference sequence). CDR3 length equals 17 residues. The DNA of the CDR3 is TGTGCCAGTAGTCCTCCGGGACAGGGGTCGCCGTGGGGGGAGCTGTTTTTT. This gives the protein CASSPPGQGSPWGELFF.

The chain combines TRBV20-1 with TRBJ2-3, with D perhaps matching TRBD1 (5 bases). CDR3 length equals 11 residues. Per germline, CDR1 DFQATT and CDR2 SNEGSKA (reference sequence). V was cut by 4 bases and J by 10 bases, with 12 bases left in between. CDR3 bases: TGCAGTGCTAATATCCAGGGCCCGCAGTATTTT. The encoded protein is CSANIQGPQYF.

CDR3 sequence reads: CASAQRSGYEQYF. Here the CDR3 DNA reads TGCGCCAGCGCACAGCGCTCAGGGTACGAGCAGTACTTC. The rearrangement links TRBV5-1 to TRBJ2-7, with D maybe TRBD1 (5 bases). Germline lookup yields CDR1 SGHRS and CDR2 YFSETQ. The CDR3 runs 13 residues. Deletions cut 7 bases from V and 4 bases from J, with 15 bases between.

V is TRBV25-1 and J is TRBJ2-7; TRBD1 agrees at 9 bases. V was pared by 4 bases and J by 4 bases, with 8 bases of the junction left unmatched. The CDR3 runs to 15 residues. Germline CDR1 reads MGHDK; CDR2 reads SYGVNS. The CDR3 DNA is TGTGCCAGCAGTGCTCGGACAGGGGTATGGTACGAGCAGTACTTC. Its protein is CASSARTGVWYEQYF.

The chain combines TRBV7-2 with TRBJ2-1; 14 nucleotides line up with TRBD2. Germline V gives CDR1 SGHTA, CDR2 FQGNSA. The junction had 6 bases not matched to a gene; V was cut back by 3 bases and J by 8 bases. The CDR3 is 16 residues long. The CDR3 bases are TGTGCCAGCAGCTTGACAGGACTAGCGGGAGGCTATGAGCAGTTCTTC. Encoded protein: CASSLTGLAGGYEQFF. The whole variable domain, remainder taken from reference TRBV7-2 and TRBJ2-1, is GAGVSQSPSNKVTEKGKDVELRCDPISGHTALYWYRQSLGQGLEFLIYFQGNSAPDKSGLPSDRFSAERTGGSVSTLTIQRTQQEDSAVYLCASSLTGLAGGYEQFFGPGTRLTVL.

Concerning this clone itself: The same CDR3 can be traced to other DNA sequences in this sample. The chain carries TRBV6-1 and TRBJ2-7, with 12 bases lining up with TRBD2. Germline CDR1 and CDR2: MNHNS and SASEGT. Trimming cost V 2 bases and J 3 bases; bases outside gene matches: 2. The length of the CDR3 is 15 residues. CDR3 in amino acids: CASSELAGGLYEQYF. CDR3 coding DNA: TGTGCCAGCAGTGAACTAGCGGGGGGGCTCTACGAGCAGTACTTC.

This clone showed up just once. The chain employs TRBV14 and TRBJ1-5, with D unresolved. V lost 0 bases, J lost 9 bases, and 3 bases lay in between. Germline CDR1 reads SGHDN; CDR2 reads FVKESK. This CDR3 contains 11 residues. CDR3 protein: CASSQERPQHF. The CDR3 bases are TGTGCCAGCAGCCAAGAGCGGCCCCAGCATTTT.

CDR3 nucleotide sequence: TGCGCCAGCAGCCAAGATGCGGGCGGGGCCGGCTACACCTTC. It encodes CASSQDAGGAGYTF. The chain joins TRBV4-3 to TRBJ1-2, with a possible D match to TRBD1 (5 bases). The V gene's germline CDR1 is LGHNA and CDR2 YSLEER. The CDR3 has 14 residues. Trimming left V 0 bases short and J 8 bases short, with 13 bases between.

The CDR3 here is CASSQRAGAGTGELFF. CDR3 bases: TGTGCCAGCAGCCAACGAGCGGGGGCGGGAACCGGGGAGCTGTTTTTT. V is TRBV7-6 and J is TRBJ2-2; 8 nucleotides align to TRBD2. Germline CDR1 reads SGHVS; CDR2 reads FNYEAQ. Trimming removed 5 bases from V and 5 bases from J; junction bases left unmatched: 10. The CDR3 totals 16 residues.

This clone was found once. V gene TRBV6-7 combines with J gene TRBJ2-7; 7 bases are a match to TRBD2. TRBV6-7 carries the ORF label, with uncertain function. Trimming took 6 bases from V and 0 from J; bases not matched to a gene: 8. The CDR3 is made up of 15 amino acids. In nucleotides, the CDR3 is TGTGCCAGCAGCCGAAGCGGGGTGAGCTCCTACGAGCAGTACTTC. This translates into CASSRSGVSSYEQYF.

This rearrangement joins TRBV29-1 to TRBJ2-5; a possible D gene is TRBD2 (6 bases). The CDR3 spans 11 residues. Germline CDR1 reads SQVTM; CDR2 reads ANQGSEA. V lost 3 bases and J lost 4, with 6 bases in between. The CDR3 sequence is CSVEGGETQYF. The CDR3 DNA reads as TGCAGCGTTGAGGGGGGAGAGACCCAGTACTTC.

This chain connects TRBV6-5 to TRBJ1-2; 7 bases match TRBD1. This CDR3 is built from 14 residues. Germline V gene lookup returns CDR1 MNHEY and CDR2 SVGAGI. The V gene end was trimmed by 4 bases and the J gene end by 5 bases; junction bases not matched to a gene: 7. The CDR3 bases are TGTGCCAGCAGTTCTGGGACAGCTTTTTATGGCTACACCTTC. Translation: CASSSGTAFYGYTF.